The 7 T cell receptor beta chains below were found in one sample sequenced in a study of CXCR3-negative and CXCR3-positive naive CD8 T cells. Carrying UMI labels, the TRB cDNA libraries were prepared through 5' RACE. TCRdb reworked the 5' RACE reads into one entry per CDR3 protein, no DNA. Its listing shows about 23,000 distinct CDR3 sequences. Sequencing used memory CD8+ T cells from blood. The source of these receptors is a human donor in good health. Some clones in this sample may be carry-over from other donors' samples.

This chain joins TRBV2 and TRBJ2-7; TCRdb indicates TRBD1, and absent DNA this call remains unverified. Germline V gene lookup returns CDR1 SNHLY and CDR2 FYNNEI. The length of the CDR3 is 12 residues. The CDR3 spells CASYGGADEQYF.

Here the CDR3 reads CATRERDIGTEAFF. This rearrangement joins TRBV24-1 to TRBJ1-1; lacking DNA, the TRBD1 call made by TCRdb goes unchecked. Germline V CDR1 and CDR2: KGHDR, SFDVKD. This CDR3 is built from 14 residues.

The chain couples TRBV5-1 to TRBJ2-7; TCRdb reports TRBD2, a call that lacks DNA to check it against. Germline CDR1 SGHRS, CDR2 YFSETQ. This CDR3 comprises 15 residues. The CDR3 is CASSLEGGRPYEQYF.

This chain joins TRBV3-1 and TRBJ1-2; checking the TCRdb D call of TRBD1 is not possible without DNA. The germline V gene encodes CDR1 LGHDT and CDR2 YNNKEL (reference sequence). The CDR3 has 16 amino acids. CDR3 protein: CASSQDLDRVVRGYTF.

V usage is TRBV27 and J usage is TRBJ2-5; TCRdb gives TRBD1 as the D gene, but with no DNA this cannot be confirmed. This CDR3 has 14 amino acids. Germline values: CDR1 MNHEY, CDR2 SMNVEV (reference sequence). CDR3 amino acids: CATADRGLEETQYF.

The chain joins TRBV7-9 to TRBJ2-5; TCRdb names TRBD1, which stays unverified in the absence of DNA. CDR3 length: 20 amino acids. Germline V gene data show CDR1 as SEHNR and CDR2 as FQNEAQ (reference sequence). CDR3: CASSVDRLLTGGEDQETQYF.

CDR3 sequence reads: CASSLETGPSYNEQFF. The chain links TRBV28 to TRBJ2-1; lacking DNA, the TRBD1 call made by TCRdb goes unchecked. Germline assignment: CDR1 MDHEN and CDR2 SYDVKM. The CDR3 extends over 16 amino acids.